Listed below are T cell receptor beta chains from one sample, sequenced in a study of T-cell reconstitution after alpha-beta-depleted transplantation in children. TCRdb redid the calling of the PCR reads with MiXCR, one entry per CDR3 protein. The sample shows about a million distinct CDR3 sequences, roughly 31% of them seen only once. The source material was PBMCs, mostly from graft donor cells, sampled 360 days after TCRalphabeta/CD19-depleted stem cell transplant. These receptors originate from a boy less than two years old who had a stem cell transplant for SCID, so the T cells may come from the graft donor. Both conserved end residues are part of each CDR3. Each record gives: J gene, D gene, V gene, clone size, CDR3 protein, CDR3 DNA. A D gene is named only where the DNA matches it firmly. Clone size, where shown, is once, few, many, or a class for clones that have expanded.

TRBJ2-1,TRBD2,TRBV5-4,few,CASSSGRGPRLAGGDEQFF,TGTGCCAGCAGCTCTGGGCGAGGTCCTAGACTAGCGGGGGGCGATGAGCAGTTCTTC
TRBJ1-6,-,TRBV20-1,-,CSASETNNSPLHF,TGCAGTGCTAGCGAGACAAATAATTCACCCCTCCACTTT
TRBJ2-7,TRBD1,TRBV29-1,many,CSVARGQGTYEQYF,TGCAGCGTTGCCAGGGGACAGGGTACCTACGAGCAGTACTTC
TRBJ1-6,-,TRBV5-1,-,CASSLGVQGPNSPLHF,TGCGCCAGCAGCTTGGGGGTACAGGGCCCTAATTCACCCCTCCACTTT
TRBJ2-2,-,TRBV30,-,CARQGRLPPNTGELFF,TGTGCCCGCCAAGGGAGACTTCCTCCGAACACCGGGGAGCTGTTTTTT
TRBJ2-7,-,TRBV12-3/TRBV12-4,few,CASSFYGDYEQYF,TGTGCCAGCAGTTTTTACGGGGACTACGAGCAGTACTTC
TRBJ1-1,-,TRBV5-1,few,CASSLLPLGGADTEAFF,TGCGCCAGCAGCTTGTTACCCCTAGGAGGAGCGGACACTGAAGCTTTCTTT
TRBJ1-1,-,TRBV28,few,CASSSVQGRRVNTEAFF,TGTGCCAGCAGTTCCGTGCAAGGGAGGCGAGTGAACACTGAAGCTTTCTTT
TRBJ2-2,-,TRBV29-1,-,CSVAWVPGELFF,TGCAGCGTTGCCTGGGTCCCCGGGGAGCTGTTTTTT
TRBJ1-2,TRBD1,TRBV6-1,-,CASRKAGTGGAWGGYTF,TGTGCCAGCCGGAAGGCAGGGACAGGGGGCGCATGGGGCGGCTACACCTTC
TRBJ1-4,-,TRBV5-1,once,CASSSEGGGEGSEKLFF,TGCGCCAGCAGCTCCGAGGGGGGCGGAGAAGGGAGTGAAAAACTGTTTTTT
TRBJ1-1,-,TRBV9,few,CASSVAGGWNTEAFF,TGTGCCAGCAGCGTTGCGGGAGGGTGGAACACTGAAGCTTTCTTT
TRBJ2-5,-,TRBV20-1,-,CSVPPGSLTETQYF,TGCAGTGTCCCCCCAGGGAGTCTTACGGAGACCCAGTACTTC
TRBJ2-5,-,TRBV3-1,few,CASSQELWGKETQYF,TGTGCCAGCAGCCAAGAGCTCTGGGGGAAAGAGACCCAGTACTTC
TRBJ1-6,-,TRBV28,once,CASSPADIRRDNSPLHF,TGTGCCAGCAGTCCCGCGGACATCCGAAGGGATAATTCACCCCTCCACTTT
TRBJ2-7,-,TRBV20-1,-,CSARPNPYGISSYEQYF,TGCAGTGCTAGACCCAACCCCTACGGGATTAGCTCCTACGAGCAGTACTTC
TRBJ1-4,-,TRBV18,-,CASSSYATNEKLFF,TGTGCCAGCTCCTCCTATGCAACTAATGAAAAACTGTTTTTT
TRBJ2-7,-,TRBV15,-,CATSGRQAASYEQYF,TGTGCCACCAGCGGGCGGCAGGCCGCCTCCTACGAGCAGTACTTC
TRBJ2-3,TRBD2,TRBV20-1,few,CSASNPAGDADTQYF,TGCAGTGCTAGCAATCCAGCGGGGGACGCAGATACGCAGTATTTT
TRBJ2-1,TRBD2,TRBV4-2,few,CASSRRTSGGYNEQFF,TGTGCCAGCAGCCGTCGAACTAGCGGGGGCTACAATGAGCAGTTCTTC
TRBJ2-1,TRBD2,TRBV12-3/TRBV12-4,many,CASSLGSGGVNEQFF,TGTGCCAGCAGTTTAGGTAGCGGGGGAGTAAATGAGCAGTTCTTC
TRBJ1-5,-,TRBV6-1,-,CASRGASNQPQHF,TGTGCCAGTAGGGGGGCCAGCAATCAGCCCCAGCATTTT
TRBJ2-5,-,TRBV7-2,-,CASSLLGLALETQYF,TGTGCCAGCAGCTTACTAGGGCTAGCCTTAGAGACCCAGTACTTC